A single TCR beta chain is shown here with its context. These data come from a study of CD8+ T cells in alopecia areata. The ends were cut back, 3 bases at V and 6 bases at J, with 22 bases in the middle. This CDR3 comprises 17 residues. Germline CDR1 reads SGHTA; CDR2 reads FQGNSA. The sequencing template was cDNA reverse transcribed from extracted RNA. Data came from immunoSEQ multiplex PCR; TCRdb stores just in-frame clones and leaves some out. The sample holds 200,000 to 250,000 clones, more than 45% seen once. Treatment described: oral pan-JAK inhibitor, 5-10 mg twice daily. V and J are TRBV7-2 and TRBJ2-3; D perhaps matches TRBD2 (5 bases). Sequenced here: CD4+ T cells sorted from blood, sampled at week 4, from a patient treated with tofacitinib. This clonotype was obtained from a human donor with alopecia areata. The CDR3 DNA follows: TGTGCCAGCAGCTTCGGGTTCGGGAAAAGGCAACTTGATACGCAGTATTTT. Its translation: CASSFGFGKRQLDTQYF.